Below, one T cell receptor beta chain is given with its context. Libraries were prepared by immunoSEQ multiplex PCR; TCRdb keeps only in-frame clonotypes and omits some of them. The data contain 35,000 to 50,000 clones, roughly 96% of them singletons. This entry is derived from a study of technical replicates of blood from a few donors. Germline loops: CDR1 SNHLY, CDR2 FYNNEI. The CDR3 sequence is 12 residues long. V lost 9 bases and J lost 3; bases outside the gene matches: 3. Sequenced sample: T cells isolated from PBMCs. V gene TRBV2 combines with J gene TRBJ2-7, with 9 bases that match TRBD2. This receptor was taken from a human donor in good health. The CDR3 region has the DNA TGTGCCAGTAGCGGGAGAAACTACGAGCAGTACTTC. This encodes CASSGRNYEQYF. Full variable domain (missing parts from reference TRBV2 and TRBJ2-7): EPEVTQTPSHQVTQMGQEVILRCVPISNHLYFYWYRQILGQKVEFLVSFYNNEISEKSEIFDDQFSVERPDGSNFTLKIRSTKLEDSAMYFCASSGRNYEQYFGPGTRLTVT.